The 11 T cell receptor beta chains below were found in one sample sequenced in a study of blood T cell repertoires in COVID-19. Assay: immunoSEQ multiplex PCR; the TCRdb copy retains only in-frame clones and omits some. This table holds around 160,000 clones, 65% to 85% found once. The sequenced material came from peripheral blood. The receptors shown here come from a man aged 60-69 years with active or convalescent COVID-19.

The J gene is TRBJ2-1, the V gene TRBV3-1 (or the pseudogene TRBV3-2); TRBD2 matches at 10 bases. In germline, CDR1 is LGHDT, CDR2 YNNKEL (reference sequence). V lost 3 bases and J lost 4; bases outside the gene matches: 3. The CDR3 covers 15 residues. The CDR3 here is CASSQSSGSYNEQFF. The CDR3 bases are TGTGCCAGCAGCCAGTCTAGCGGGAGTTACAATGAGCAGTTCTTC.

The chain uses TRBV7-9 and TRBJ1-4; 7 bases match TRBD1. With 1 base clipped from V and 5 bases from J, the junction kept 4 bases outside the gene matches. CDR3 length: 15 residues. Looked up from germline, CDR1 is SEHNR and CDR2 is FQNEAQ (reference sequence). The CDR3 DNA sequence: TGTGCCAGCAGCTTAGGTGCGACAGGGAATGAAAAACTGTTTTTT. This gives the protein CASSLGATGNEKLFF.

The chain combines TRBV10-2 with TRBJ1-1; D is ambiguous. Germline lookup yields CDR1 WSHSY and CDR2 SAAADI. Trimming stripped 2 bases from V and 2 bases from J, with 12 bases between. This CDR3 region has 15 residues. The CDR3 loop reads CASSEDLPGNTEAFF. In nucleotides, the CDR3 is TGCGCCAGCAGTGAGGACTTACCGGGAAACACTGAAGCTTTCTTT.

To note about this clone: The same CDR3 arises from other DNA sequences in this sample as well. V gene TRBV18 combines with J gene TRBJ1-5; 7 bases are a match to TRBD1. V shed 2 bases and J 4 bases; nucleotides not matched to a gene: 2. The germline V gene has CDR1 KGHSH and CDR2 LQKENI. This CDR3 is 14 amino acids long. The CDR3 nucleotides read TGTGCCAGCTCACCAAGACAGGGTAATCAGCCCCAGCATTTT. Translation gives CASSPRQGNQPQHF.

This clone has just a few counts. The rearrangement joins TRBV7-9 to TRBJ1-6; a possible D gene is TRBD1 (6 bases). The length of the CDR3 is 14 residues. V lost 1 base and J lost 12, with 13 bases in between. The germline CDR1 and CDR2 sequences are SEHNR and FQNEAQ (reference sequence). The CDR3: CASSLGQGIGPLHF. The CDR3 nucleotides are TGTGCCAGCAGCTTAGGCCAGGGGATTGGACCCCTCCACTTT.

This clone was counted between two and nine times. This sequence joins TRBV5-1 and TRBJ2-7; tentatively, D is TRBD2 (7 bases). V dropped 6 bases and J dropped 2 bases, with 18 bases sitting between them. This CDR3 contains 15 residues. CDR1 SGHRS and CDR2 YFSETQ come from the germline V gene. CDR3 protein: CASKKQGGGTYEQYF. Written as DNA, the CDR3 is TGCGCCAGCAAGAAACAGGGCGGGGGAACCTACGAGCAGTACTTC. The complete variable domain, with remaining parts taken from reference TRBV5-1 and TRBJ2-7, reads KAGVTQTPRYLIKTRGQQVTLSCSPISGHRSVSWYQQTPGQGLQFLFEYFSETQRNKGNFPGRFSGRQFSNSRSEMNVSTLELGDSALYLCASKKQGGGTYEQYFGPGTRLTVT.

This chain links TRBV10-1 with TRBJ2-3; D unclear. The V gene lost 4 bases and the J gene lost 0 bases, with 8 bases spanning the gap. This CDR3 is built from 14 residues. The germline V gene encodes CDR1 WNHNN and CDR2 SYGVQD (reference sequence). The CDR3 reads CASSVGFSTDTQYF. As DNA, the CDR3 is TGCGCCAGCAGTGTCGGGTTTAGCACAGATACGCAGTATTTT.

The V and J genes are TRBV28 and TRBJ1-3; 7 positions agree with TRBD1. The CDR3 runs to 13 residues. Per the germline V gene, CDR1 is MDHEN and CDR2 is SYDVKM. Trimming removed 7 bases from V and 4 bases from J; junction bases left unmatched: 4. The CDR3 sequence: CASISGQGNTIYF. In DNA form, the CDR3 reads TGTGCCAGCATTTCGGGACAGGGAAACACCATATATTTT.

This clone showed up just a few times. This sequence joins TRBV5-5 and TRBJ1-3; TRBD1 might be the D (6 bases). Germline V lookup: CDR1 SGHKS, CDR2 YYEKEE (reference sequence). The CDR3 totals 19 residues. Deletions cut 0 bases from V and 0 bases from J, with 19 bases between. CDR3 residues: CASSLVTSGGWSSGNTIYF. The CDR3 nucleotides read TGTGCCAGCAGCTTGGTGACCTCGGGGGGCTGGAGCTCTGGAAACACCATATATTTT.

The chain combines TRBV28 with TRBJ1-6; 9 bases are shared with TRBD1. Germline trimming cut 2 bases from V and 8 bases from J; bases unmatched to any gene: 10. The V gene's germline CDR1 is MDHEN and CDR2 SYDVKM. This CDR3 contains 17 residues. CDR3 loop: CASSLPLTGGVDSPLHF. The CDR3 DNA reads TGTGCCAGCAGTTTACCCCTGACAGGGGGTGTGGATTCACCCCTCCACTTT.

Only one count was recorded for this clone. In nucleotides, the CDR3 is TGTGCCAGCTCTGACAGTTCCTATGGCTACACCTTC. Its protein is CASSDSSYGYTF. The gene calls are TRBV28 and TRBJ1-2; maybe TRBD1 (5 bases). This CDR3 has 12 amino acids. The ends were cut back, 8 bases at V and 4 bases at J, with 11 bases in the middle. Per germline, CDR1 MDHEN and CDR2 SYDVKM.